The 19 T cell receptor beta chains given below trace back to one sample, sequenced in a study of Ad26.COV2.S vaccination and SARS-CoV-2 variants. Only in-frame clones appear in the TCRdb table, and some are missing; sequencing was by immunoSEQ multiplex PCR. The table has about 400,000 clones, around 89% seen once. Treatment meaning: some 19 received Ad26.COV2.S at low or high dose, single or two shots; roughly five received placebo; per-sample allocation not given. Sampling happened 63 days after the first vaccine or placebo injection. Material: peripheral blood, obtained in a trial of Ad26.COV2.S vaccine versus placebo. The source of these receptors is a person aged 18-65 years who received the Ad26.COV2.S COVID-19 vaccine or a placebo.

The chain recombines TRBV5-1 with TRBJ2-5; possibly TRBD1 for D (6 bases). The germline V gene encodes CDR1 SGHRS and CDR2 YFSETQ. Trimming took 4 bases from V and 4 from J, leaving 20 bases between them. This CDR3 comprises 16 residues. CDR3 protein: CASSATARATGETQYF. CDR3 sequence (DNA): TGCGCCAGCAGCGCAACTGCCAGGGCGACAGGAGAGACCCAGTACTTC.

This chain joins TRBV5-4 and TRBJ2-7; no definite D call. Per germline, CDR1 SGHNT and CDR2 YYREEE (reference sequence). The CDR3 is 16 residues long. V was shortened by 3 bases and J by 3 bases, with 19 bases between the two germline ends. The CDR3 is CASSSRRQTLNYEQYF. CDR3 coding DNA: TGTGCCAGCAGCTCCCGACGCCAGACCTTGAACTACGAGCAGTACTTC.

The chain combines TRBV7-3 with TRBJ1-1; 10 nucleotides agree with TRBD1. Germline CDR1 SGHTA, CDR2 FQGTGA. The CDR3 has 16 residues. Losses at the gene ends were 5 bases for V and 3 bases for J; bases not matched to a gene: 9. In DNA, the CDR3 is TGTGCCAGCAGCACGACCGGGACAGGGGACCACACTGAAGCTTTCTTT. Translated, it gives CASSTTGTGDHTEAFF.

The chain combines TRBV3-1 (or the pseudogene TRBV3-2) with TRBJ1-4; D is unclear. The CDR3 length is 14 residues. The germline V gene has CDR1 LGHDT and CDR2 YNNKEL (reference sequence). Trimming stripped 3 bases from V and 1 base from J, with 6 bases between. CDR3 sequence: CASSQVGTNEKLFF. In DNA form, the CDR3 reads TGTGCCAGCAGCCAGGTGGGAACTAATGAAAAACTGTTTTTT.

J is TRBJ2-7 and V is TRBV27; TRBD2 aligns across 11 bases. The V gene's germline CDR1 is MNHEY and CDR2 SMNVEV (reference sequence). The V and J ends lost 5 bases and 6 bases, in that order; junction bases with no gene match: 9. The CDR3 covers 15 residues. The CDR3 spells CASSPRLAGTLEQYF. The CDR3 coding sequence is TGTGCCAGCAGTCCCCGACTAGCGGGGACCCTCGAGCAGTACTTC.

This chain links TRBV28 with TRBJ1-5; 9 bases are a match to TRBD1. CDR3 size: 15 residues. V trimming: 5 bases; J trimming: 9 bases; junction bases outside the gene matches: 11. The germline V gene encodes CDR1 MDHEN and CDR2 SYDVKM. In DNA form, the CDR3 reads TGTGCCAGCAGTCCTCGGACAGGGGCACCTGGGCCCCAGCATTTT. Its translation: CASSPRTGAPGPQHF.

This chain uses TRBV29-1 with TRBJ2-7; D might be TRBD1 or TRBD2, each matching 6 bases. V gave up 4 bases and J gave up 7 bases, with 14 bases separating them. This CDR3 is built from 12 residues. Germline values: CDR1 SQVTM, CDR2 ANQGSEA. The CDR3 DNA sequence: TGCAGCGTTGGGGGGGCGAAGAGGGAGCAGTACTTC. This sequence encodes CSVGGAKREQYF.

The rearrangement uses TRBV5-5 and TRBJ1-1; a possible D gene is TRBD1 (6 bases). The CDR3 covers 13 residues. CDR1 and CDR2 (germline): SGHKS, YYEKEE (reference sequence). Trimming stripped 2 bases from V and 3 bases from J, with 8 bases between. The CDR3 sequence is CASSLQGYTEAFF. The CDR3 region has the DNA TGTGCCAGCAGCTTACAGGGTTACACTGAAGCTTTCTTT.

This sequence joins TRBV30 and TRBJ1-6, with 8 nucleotides matching TRBD1. The V gene end was trimmed by 7 bases and the J gene end by 10 bases; junction bases not matched to a gene: 6. The CDR3 is made up of 12 amino acids. Per the germline V gene, CDR1 is GTSNPN and CDR2 is SVGIG (reference sequence). DNA of the CDR3: TGTGCCTCGGACAGGGAAGAGTCACCCCTCCACTTT. Translation gives CASDREESPLHF.

This sequence joins TRBV10-3 and TRBJ2-3, with D perhaps being TRBD1 or TRBD2 (6 bases each). Trimming stripped 5 bases from V and 3 bases from J, with 15 bases between. The CDR3 is 15 amino acids. Germline V gene data show CDR1 as ENHRY and CDR2 as SYGVKD. CDR3 region: CAISRVRGTTDTQYF. The CDR3 DNA sequence: TGTGCCATCAGTAGAGTTAGGGGGACTACAGATACGCAGTATTTT.

The chain couples TRBV29-1 to TRBJ2-7, with 8 bases matching TRBD2. CDR3 size: 15 residues. Germline V gene sequence: CDR1 SQVTM, CDR2 ANQGSEA. With V trimmed by 4 bases and J by 1 base, 9 bases remained unmatched. In DNA form, the CDR3 reads TGCAGCGTTGGAAGGGCGGGAGGTCTTTCCTACGAGCAGTACTTC. Translating it yields CSVGRAGGLSYEQYF.

The chain uses TRBV27 and TRBJ1-1; D not certain. CDR3 length equals 14 residues. The V end lost 5 bases, the J end lost 0 bases, and 10 bases lay between the germline ends. Germline assignment: CDR1 MNHEY and CDR2 SMNVEV (reference sequence). Here the CDR3 DNA reads TGTGCCAGCAGTGGGTTTCCCCTGAACACTGAAGCTTTCTTT. Protein product: CASSGFPLNTEAFF.

This chain links TRBV6-2 or TRBV6-3 with TRBJ2-7, with D perhaps matching TRBD1 or TRBD2 (6 bases each). Germline loops: CDR1 MNHEY, CDR2 SVGEGT. This CDR3 is built from 17 residues. V lost 3 bases to trimming and J lost 2 bases, with 20 bases between them. CDR3 coding DNA: TGTGCCAGCAGTTATACGGGCCTAGGGGGGAGCACCTACGAGCAGTACTTC. This sequence encodes CASSYTGLGGSTYEQYF.

This chain links TRBV7-2 with TRBJ2-5; 8 nucleotides align to TRBD2. The CDR3 loop spans 17 amino acids. V lost 1 base and J lost 2; bases outside the gene matches: 9. Germline V CDR1 and CDR2: SGHTA, FQGNSA. CDR3 residues: CASSLGGGGRPQETQYF. The CDR3, as DNA: TGTGCCAGCAGCTTAGGGGGTGGCGGGAGGCCTCAAGAGACCCAGTACTTC.

CDR3 sequence (DNA): TGTGCCAGCAGCCCCAGGGATGTGCTATACAATGAGCAGTTCTTC. Residues: CASSPRDVLYNEQFF. J is TRBJ2-1 and V is TRBV7-8; TRBD1 might be the D (5 bases). The CDR3 extends over 15 amino acids. CDR1 SGHVS and CDR2 FQNEAQ come from the germline V gene. V was cut by 5 bases and J by 4 bases, with 15 bases left in between.

The rearrangement joins TRBV7-8 to TRBJ2-7; D might be TRBD2 (5 bases). Germline V gene data show CDR1 as SGHVS and CDR2 as FQNEAQ. The CDR3 loop spans 13 amino acids. Trimming removed 7 bases at V and 9 bases at J, with 19 bases between. CDR3 DNA sequence: TGTGCCAGCACCCCGGAGGACGGACCAAGGCAGTACTTC. Protein sequence: CASTPEDGPRQYF.

V gene TRBV5-1 combines with J gene TRBJ2-1; D gene uncertain. From germline, CDR1 is SGHRS and CDR2 YFSETQ. Trimming left V 0 bases short and J 0 bases short, with 10 bases between. The CDR3 has 16 residues. The CDR3 bases are TGCGCCAGCAGCTTGGAAAGCATTAGCTCCTACAATGAGCAGTTCTTC. Translating gives CASSLESISSYNEQFF.

In nucleotides, the CDR3 is TGTGCCAGCACCCCCGGGACAGGGGGAAATGAGCAGTTCTTC. Amino acids: CASTPGTGGNEQFF. The V and J genes are TRBV9 and TRBJ2-1, with 11 positions matching TRBD1. CDR3 length: 14 residues. V shed 6 bases and J 7 bases; nucleotides not matched to a gene: 6. CDR1 SGDLS and CDR2 YYNGEE come from the germline V gene.

This rearrangement joins TRBV19 to TRBJ2-7; possibly TRBD1 or TRBD2 for D (5 bases each). Trimming left V 4 bases short and J 7 bases short, with 23 bases between. The V gene's germline CDR1 is LNHDA and CDR2 SQIVND (reference sequence). The CDR3 covers 16 residues. The CDR3 nucleotides are TGTGCCAGTAGTACGCCCGGGACCCGGGGTTTGCGGGAGCAGTACTTC. This translates into CASSTPGTRGLREQYF.